The clone carrying this T cell receptor beta chain was seen just once. In the authors' methods: Reference gene primer amplification gave nucleated cell count estimates. Only in-frame clones appear in the TCRdb table, and some are missing; sequencing was by immunoSEQ multiplex PCR. That table is the source of V, J and clone size, and D and trimming were worked out from the DNA. The sample shows about 50,000 clones, about 92% of them seen only once. This CDR3 has 16 amino acids. The junction had 13 bases not matched to a gene; V was cut back by 6 bases and J by 5 bases. CDR1 is SNHLY and CDR2 is FYNNEI in the germline V gene. This record comes from a study of blood T cell repertoires in COVID-19. About the study: From the United States, Italy and Spain came samples of acute and convalescent COVID-19. Sample material is recorded as cDNA or gDNA derived from T cells, B-cell-depleted T cells, or PBMCs.

Sequencing was carried out using peripheral blood. The sequence was obtained from a human donor in a cohort sampled during active COVID-19. This chain links TRBV2 with TRBJ2-7, with 10 bases aligning to TRBD1. The CDR3 sequence is CASRAYTGTGVDEQYF. The CDR3 DNA follows: TGTGCCAGCAGAGCCTATACCGGGACAGGGGTTGACGAGCAGTACTTC. The variable domain in full, with the rest retrieved from reference TRBV2 and TRBJ2-7, is EPEVTQTPSHQVTQMGQEVILRCVPISNHLYFYWYRQILGQKVEFLVSFYNNEISEKSEIFDDQFSVERPDGSNFTLKIRSTKLEDSAMYFCASRAYTGTGVDEQYFGPGTRLTVT.